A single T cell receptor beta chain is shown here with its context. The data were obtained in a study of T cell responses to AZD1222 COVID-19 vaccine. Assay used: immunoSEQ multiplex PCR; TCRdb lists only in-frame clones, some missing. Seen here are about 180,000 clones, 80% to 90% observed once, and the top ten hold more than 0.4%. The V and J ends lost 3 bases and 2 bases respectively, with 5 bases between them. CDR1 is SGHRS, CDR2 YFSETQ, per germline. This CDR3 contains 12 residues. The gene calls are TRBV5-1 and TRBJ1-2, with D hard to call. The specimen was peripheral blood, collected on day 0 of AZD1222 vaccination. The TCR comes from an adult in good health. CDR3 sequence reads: CASSSVNYGYTF. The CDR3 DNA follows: TGCGCCAGCAGCTCCGTGAACTATGGCTACACCTTC.